Each of the 10 T cell receptor beta chains below was sequenced from the same sample in a study of CD8 T cells in ankylosing spondylitis. TCRdb itself ran the 5' RACE reads through MiXCR, one entry per CDR3 protein. The sample holds 30,000 to 45,000 distinct CDR3 sequences; 10% are singletons and the top ten take approximately 16%. Material: blood, either unsorted or a sorted T cell fraction (not recorded which). Source of these receptors: a male donor with ankylosing spondylitis or in good health (not recorded which).

The chain employs TRBV5-1 and TRBJ2-6; D not resolved. The CDR3 has 14 amino acids. Germline lookup yields CDR1 SGHRS and CDR2 YFSETQ. V lost 2 bases, J lost 0 bases, and 3 bases lay in between. The CDR3 here is CASSFSSGANVLTF. DNA for the CDR3: TGCGCCAGCAGCTTCAGCTCTGGGGCCAACGTCCTGACTTTC.

This clonotype was picked up many times. The chain links TRBV5-1 to TRBJ2-5, with D possibly being TRBD1 or TRBD2 (6 bases each). This CDR3 has 15 amino acids. In germline, CDR1 is SGHRS, CDR2 YFSETQ. The germline V and J ends were trimmed by 4 bases and 2 bases, with 15 bases remaining between them. The CDR3 is CASSVEGHEQETQYF. Here the CDR3 DNA reads TGCGCCAGCAGCGTGGAGGGACACGAACAAGAGACCCAGTACTTC.

This clonotype was observed many times. The V gene is TRBV5-5, the J gene TRBJ1-2; no clear D gene. V dropped 4 bases and J dropped 8 bases, with 12 bases sitting between them. This CDR3 spans 12 amino acids. Germline-derived CDR1 and CDR2 are SGHKS and YYEKEE (reference sequence). CDR3 sequence reads: CASSPSVEGYTF. For the CDR3, the DNA is TGTGCCAGCAGCCCTTCAGTCGAAGGCTACACCTTC. The full variable domain, with the rest looked up from reference TRBV5-5 and TRBJ1-2, is DAGVTQSPTHLIKTRGQQVTLRCSPISGHKSVSWYQQVLGQGPQFIFQYYEKEERGRGNFPDRFSARQFPNYSSELNVNALLLGDSALYLCASSPSVEGYTFGSGTRLTVV.

In its sample, this clonotype was seen many times. This rearrangement joins TRBV20-1 to TRBJ2-7; possibly TRBD2 for D (6 bases). Trimming took off 5 bases at V and 4 bases at J, with 18 bases between the two ends. The CDR3 extends over 14 amino acids. The germline gives CDR1 DFQATT, CDR2 SNEGSKA (reference sequence). The CDR3 here is CSAGRDWDVYEQYF. In DNA, the CDR3 is TGCAGTGCTGGCCGGGACTGGGATGTGTACGAGCAGTACTTC.

This clonotype was seen repeatedly, ten times or more. This chain joins TRBV3-1 and TRBJ1-5; D is uncertain. The CDR3 extends over 12 amino acids. Deletions cut 3 bases from V and 4 bases from J, with 4 bases between. The germline V gene has CDR1 LGHDT and CDR2 YNNKEL (reference sequence). The CDR3 sequence is CASSHGNQPQHF. The CDR3 DNA is TGTGCCAGCAGCCACGGGAATCAGCCCCAGCATTTT.

This chain links TRBV7-2 with TRBJ2-5, with D perhaps TRBD2 (6 bases). This CDR3 has 16 amino acids. Germline CDR1 is SGHTA and CDR2 is FQGNSA. Trimming removed 4 bases at V and 7 bases at J, with 22 bases between. This CDR3 is CASSSERVDTAGTQYF. As DNA, the CDR3 is TGTGCCAGCAGCTCCGAAAGGGTCGATACAGCGGGGACCCAGTACTTC.

This clonotype was observed many times. V and J are TRBV20-1 and TRBJ2-3; 7 nucleotides agree with TRBD2. The CDR3 is made up of 14 amino acids. Germline V gives CDR1 DFQATT, CDR2 SNEGSKA (reference sequence). J lost 7 bases, V lost 4 bases, and 11 bases had no gene match. CDR3 nucleotides: TGCAGTGCTATGTCTAGCGGAGGACTGTATACGCAGTATTTT. It specifies CSAMSSGGLYTQYF.

The chain combines TRBV6-5 with TRBJ2-7, with D tentatively TRBD1 (5 bases). The CDR3 sequence is 14 residues long. CDR1 MNHEY and CDR2 SVGAGI come from the germline V gene. Trimming cost V 0 bases and J 2 bases, with 8 bases left between them. The chain's CDR3 is CASSYSGPTYEQYF. The CDR3 DNA reads as TGTGCCAGCAGTTACTCGGGGCCCACCTACGAGCAGTACTTC.

This clonotype is medium-sized within its sample. The genes are TRBV2 and TRBJ2-5; the D is unclear. Germline CDR1 SNHLY, CDR2 FYNNEI. V lost 6 bases and J lost 2, with 1 base in between. This CDR3 has 10 amino acids. In nucleotides, the CDR3 is TGTGCCAGCAGACAAGAGACCCAGTACTTC. This sequence encodes CASRQETQYF.

This clonotype was counted many times. This chain links TRBV10-3 with TRBJ1-5; weak D call: TRBD1 (5 bases). In germline, CDR1 is ENHRY, CDR2 SYGVKD. The V end was cut by 0 bases, the J end by 4 bases, with 7 bases between. The CDR3 is 14 amino acids. The CDR3 bases are TGTGCCATCAGTGAGTCGCAGGGAAATCAGCCCCAGCATTTT. Residues: CAISESQGNQPQHF.